The entry that follows covers one T cell receptor beta chain sequence. The data were obtained in a study of blood T cell repertoires in COVID-19. Study as a whole: Samples taken during acute and convalescent COVID-19 were collected in the United States, Italy and Spain. Sources were T cells, B-cell-depleted T cells, or PBMCs; the material itself was cDNA or gDNA.

Authors' methods: Scientists estimated how many nucleated cells there were by amplifying reference gene primers. The protocol was immunoSEQ multiplex PCR, while the TCRdb copy is restricted to in-frame clones and leaves out a portion. That table furnishes V, J and clone size, whereas the DNA furnished D and trimming. Of a few hundred thousand clones detected, approximately 81% appear once; the ten largest clones hold around 3%. The TCR comes from a man aged 50-60 years who had recovered from COVID-19. The source material was peripheral blood.

In DNA form, the CDR3 reads TGTGCCAGCAGCTGGCTAGCGTGGGGGTCCTACAATGAGCAGTTCTTC. Its translation is CASSWLAWGSYNEQFF. The chain combines TRBV7-9 with TRBJ2-1, with D tentatively TRBD2 (6 bases). This CDR3 comprises 16 residues. Germline V lookup: CDR1 SEHNR, CDR2 FQNEAQ (reference sequence). Trimming cost V 4 bases and J 1 base, with 14 bases left between them. Filled out from reference TRBV7-9 and TRBJ2-1, the complete variable domain reads DTGVSQNPRHKITKRGQNVTFRCDPISEHNRLYWYRQTLGQGPEFLTYFQNEAQLEKSRLLSDRFSAERPKGSFSTLEIQRTEQGDSAMYLCASSWLAWGSYNEQFFGPGTRLTVL.